What follows are 27 T cell receptor beta chains derived from one specimen sequenced in a study of T-cell reconstitution after alpha-beta-depleted transplantation in children. Using unique molecular identifiers, the investigators prepared the TCRbeta library. TCRdb passed the PCR reads through MiXCR, listing each CDR3 protein once. The sample lists approximately 190,000 distinct CDR3 sequences, under 8.5% occurring once. Here the sequenced sample was PBMCs, mostly from graft donor cells, taken 360 days after TCRalphabeta/CD19-depleted stem cell transplant. The receptors derive from a male patient between 2 and 10 years old who had a stem cell transplant for acute myeloid leukemia, so the T cells may come from the graft donor.

At least ten counts were recorded for this clonotype. This chain joins TRBV7-3 and TRBJ2-1; 11 bases fit TRBD2. The germline V gene encodes CDR1 SGHTA and CDR2 FQGTGA. Trimming cost V 5 bases and J 2 bases; bases outside gene matches: 5. The CDR3 extends over 16 amino acids. The CDR3 region is CASSPSSGRTYNEQFF. For the CDR3, the DNA is TGTGCCAGCAGCCCTTCTAGCGGGAGGACCTACAATGAGCAGTTCTTC.

This clonotype was seen at least ten times. The J gene is TRBJ2-2, the V gene TRBV5-1; the match to TRBD1 covers 8 bases. With 7 bases clipped from V and 2 bases from J, the junction kept 4 bases outside the gene matches. CDR3 length: 14 amino acids. Germline V lookup: CDR1 SGHRS, CDR2 YFSETQ. The CDR3 region has the DNA TGCGCCAGCCGACAGGGGCCCAACACCGGGGAGCTGTTTTTT. It translates to CASRQGPNTGELFF.

This sequence joins TRBV5-1 and TRBJ1-5, with a possible D match to TRBD1 (6 bases). The CDR3 is 14 amino acids. With 1 base removed from V and 4 bases from J, the gap between germline ends came to 9 bases. Per germline, CDR1 SGHRS and CDR2 YFSETQ. The CDR3 bases are TGCGCCAGCAGCTTGTGGGGGCCTAATCAGCCCCAGCATTTT. Amino acid sequence: CASSLWGPNQPQHF. The whole variable domain, remainder taken from reference TRBV5-1 and TRBJ1-5, is KAGVTQTPRYLIKTRGQQVTLSCSPISGHRSVSWYQQTPGQGLQFLFEYFSETQRNKGNFPGRFSGRQFSNSRSEMNVSTLELGDSALYLCASSLWGPNQPQHFGDGTRLSIL.

The genes are TRBV11-3 and TRBJ2-2; D tentatively fits TRBD1 or TRBD2 (7 bases each). V shed 2 bases and J shed 6 bases, with 13 bases lying between them. The CDR3 covers 15 residues. Germline CDR1 and CDR2: SGHNT and YENEEA. The DNA of the CDR3 is TGTGCCAGCAGCTTAAGCGGGACAGCGGCCGGGGAGCTGTTTTTT. Residues: CASSLSGTAAGELFF.

A few counts support this clonotype. V usage is TRBV4-2 and J usage is TRBJ2-2; D is ambiguous. Germline V CDR1 and CDR2: LGHNA, YNFKEQ. Trimming removed 6 bases at V and 4 bases at J, with 24 bases between. CDR3 size: 18 residues. CDR3: CASSPSEVELGATGELFF. The CDR3 coding sequence is TGTGCCAGCAGTCCAAGCGAAGTGGAACTGGGTGCCACCGGGGAGCTGTTTTTT.

This clonotype was counted a few times. The gene calls are TRBV29-1 and TRBJ1-1; no clear D gene. This CDR3 region has 13 residues. The V end was cut by 0 bases, the J end by 0 bases, with 5 bases between. Germline V gene data show CDR1 as SQVTM and CDR2 as ANQGSEA. CDR3 loop: CSVEEQLNTEAFF. CDR3 DNA sequence: TGCAGCGTTGAAGAACAGTTGAACACTGAAGCTTTCTTT. Full variable domain (remainder filled in from reference TRBV29-1 and TRBJ1-1): SAVISQKPSRDICQRGTSLTIQCQVDSQVTMMFWYRQQPGQSLTLIATANQGSEATYESGFVIDKFPISRPNLTFSTLTVSNMSPEDSSIYLCSVEEQLNTEAFFGQGTRLTVV.

This clonotype showed up many times. One end of the junction varies from germline; a read error may be responsible. The chain recombines TRBV4-2 with TRBJ2-1; D unclear. Per germline, CDR1 LGHNA and CDR2 YNFKEQ. CDR3 length: 16 residues. CDR3 region: CASSQERANSNNEQFF. CDR3 nucleotides: TGTGCCAGCAGCCAAGAGAGAGCCAACTCCAACAATGAGCAGTTCTTC.

In this sample, this clonotype turned up a few times. The gene calls are TRBV3-1 and TRBJ2-2; D uncertain. CDR3 length: 15 residues. V lost 0 bases, J lost 1 base, and 6 bases lay in between. Germline V gene data show CDR1 as LGHDT and CDR2 as YNNKEL (reference sequence). CDR3 region: CASSQERENTGELFF. The DNA for the CDR3 is TGTGCCAGCAGCCAAGAAAGGGAGAACACCGGGGAGCTGTTTTTT.

The V and J genes are TRBV7-2 and TRBJ2-7; TRBD1 aligns across 7 bases. V dropped 5 bases and J dropped 6; count of bases not matched to a gene: 7. Germline V gene lookup returns CDR1 SGHTA and CDR2 FQGNSA. CDR3 length: 13 residues. The DNA for the CDR3 is TGTGCCAGCAGCCACACAGGGGTACGCGAGCAGTACTTC. Translated, it gives CASSHTGVREQYF.

The rearrangement joins TRBV7-3 to TRBJ2-3, with 10 nucleotides matching TRBD2. The V and J ends lost 4 bases and 6 bases, in that order; junction bases with no gene match: 13. CDR1 and CDR2 (germline): SGHTA, FQGTGA. The CDR3 sequence is 17 residues long. CDR3 region: CASSSPGSGGGADTQYF. DNA of the CDR3: TGTGCCAGCAGCTCCCCGGGGAGCGGGGGGGGAGCGGATACGCAGTATTTT. Looking up the rest from reference TRBV7-3 and TRBJ2-3 gives the full variable domain: GAGVSQTPSNKVTEKGKYVELRCDPISGHTALYWYRQSLGQGPEFLIYFQGTGAADDSGLPNDRFFAVRPEGSVSTLKIQRTERGDSAVYLCASSSPGSGGGADTQYFGPGTRLTVL.

The chain couples TRBV4-2 to TRBJ2-1; D may match TRBD1 or TRBD2 (5 bases each). Trimming pared 3 bases from V and 0 bases from J, leaving 18 bases between. This CDR3 comprises 18 residues. The germline V gene encodes CDR1 LGHNA and CDR2 YNFKEQ. CDR3 nucleotides: TGTGCCAGCAGCCAGATGCTCCCGGGGCACTACTCCTACAATGAGCAGTTCTTC. This gives the protein CASSQMLPGHYSYNEQFF.

This clonotype occurred many times. This chain connects TRBV28 to TRBJ2-7; D is uncertain. The CDR3 consists of 14 residues. V lost 3 bases to trimming and J lost 2 bases, with 11 bases between them. The germline V gene encodes CDR1 MDHEN and CDR2 SYDVKM. The CDR3 DNA reads as TGTGCCAGCAGTTTCGCACAGCTAACCTACGAGCAGTACTTC. The encoded protein is CASSFAQLTYEQYF.

This clonotype was observed a few times. The chain combines TRBV5-1 with TRBJ2-2; D remains unclear. Trimming stripped 7 bases from V and 2 bases from J, with 12 bases between. From germline, CDR1 is SGHRS and CDR2 YFSETQ. The CDR3 extends over 14 amino acids. CDR3 nucleotides: TGCGCCAGCGCCTGGAATCTTAACACCGGGGAGCTGTTTTTT. This translates into CASAWNLNTGELFF.

This clonotype came up a few times. V is TRBV29-1 and J is TRBJ1-2, with D maybe TRBD1 (5 bases). The CDR3 totals 11 residues. Germline-derived CDR1 and CDR2 are SQVTM and ANQGSEA. V shed 6 bases and J shed 4 bases, with 9 bases lying between them. The chain's CDR3 is CSVGDLYGYTF. The CDR3 DNA reads TGCAGCGTCGGGGACCTCTATGGCTACACCTTC. The full variable domain, completed using reference TRBV29-1 and TRBJ1-2, is SAVISQKPSRDICQRGTSLTIQCQVDSQVTMMFWYRQQPGQSLTLIATANQGSEATYESGFVIDKFPISRPNLTFSTLTVSNMSPEDSSIYLCSVGDLYGYTFGSGTRLTVV.

The sample holds many counts of this clonotype. The J gene is TRBJ2-3, the V gene TRBV29-1; D possibly matches TRBD1 or TRBD2 (5 bases each). The CDR3 has 13 residues. Germline V gene data show CDR1 as SQVTM and CDR2 as ANQGSEA. The V gene lost 7 bases and the J gene lost 4 bases, with 15 bases spanning the gap. CDR3 in amino acids: CSARDLRADTQYF. For the CDR3, the DNA is TGCAGCGCCAGGGATTTGCGGGCAGATACGCAGTATTTT.

This chain connects TRBV3-1 to TRBJ1-2; the D is unclear. The CDR3 runs to 13 residues. Between the trimmed V and J ends, which lost 1 base and 4 bases, there was a span of 7 bases. CDR1 is LGHDT and CDR2 is YNNKEL in the germline V gene (reference sequence). CDR3 coding DNA: TGTGCCAGCAGCCAAGTGGAGGGCTATGGCTACACCTTC. Residues: CASSQVEGYGYTF.

This clonotype was detected ten times or more. V and J are TRBV20-1 and TRBJ2-4, with 8 positions matching TRBD2. The CDR3 is made up of 13 amino acids. The germline gives CDR1 DFQATT, CDR2 SNEGSKA (reference sequence). J was trimmed by 7 bases and V by 6 bases; bases with no gene match: 8. The CDR3 bases are TGCAGTGCGGTGGGAGCGGGAGCCAACATTCAGTACTTC. It translates to CSAVGAGANIQYF.

This clonotype was observed a few times. For the CDR3, the DNA is TGCGCCAGCAGCTTGGGCGGTAAACCGGGACTAGATCGGGAGCAGTACTTC. Protein sequence: CASSLGGKPGLDREQYF. This chain links TRBV5-1 with TRBJ2-7, with 8 bases lining up with TRBD2. V was pared by 0 bases and J by 7 bases, with 15 bases of the junction left unmatched. Germline V lookup: CDR1 SGHRS, CDR2 YFSETQ. This CDR3 comprises 17 residues.

This clonotype was seen a few times. The chain has TRBV20-1 and TRBJ1-1; unclear D gene. Germline lookup yields CDR1 DFQATT and CDR2 SNEGSKA (reference sequence). This CDR3 has 14 amino acids. Deletions cut 6 bases from V and 0 bases from J, with 14 bases between. The CDR3 DNA reads TGCAGTGCCCAGATGAGAGGGATGAACACTGAAGCTTTCTTT. Translated, it gives CSAQMRGMNTEAFF.

This clonotype appeared a few times. This sequence joins TRBV20-1 and TRBJ2-4; 11 bases agree with TRBD1. CDR1 DFQATT and CDR2 SNEGSKA come from the germline V gene (reference sequence). This CDR3 comprises 17 residues. Trimming cost V 0 bases and J 6 bases; bases outside gene matches: 10. CDR3 in DNA: TGCAGTGCTAGAGATGCTGGACAGGGGGCCGACGCAAACATTCAGTACTTC. Protein product: CSARDAGQGADANIQYF.

The V and J genes are TRBV12-3 or TRBV12-4 and TRBJ2-1; D call uncertain. V was pared by 6 bases and J by 6 bases, with 9 bases between. This CDR3 contains 12 residues. For the CDR3, the DNA is TGTGCCAGCAGCTCGGACCTCAATGAGCAGTTCTTC. The encoded protein is CASSSDLNEQFF.

This clonotype was seen only a few times. CDR3 amino acids: CASRGQVGEKLFF. CDR3 nucleotides: TGTGCCAGCAGAGGACAGGTTGGGGAAAAACTGTTTTTT. The V call is TRBV2, the J call TRBJ1-4, with 7 nucleotides matching TRBD1. Germline lookup yields CDR1 SNHLY and CDR2 FYNNEI. V lost 6 bases, J lost 8 bases, and 6 bases stayed unmatched. The CDR3 has 13 amino acids.

This clonotype was counted at least ten times. The J gene is TRBJ2-2, the V gene TRBV20-1, with D uncertain. Germline lookup yields CDR1 DFQATT and CDR2 SNEGSKA (reference sequence). The CDR3 has 14 amino acids. The ends were cut back, 3 bases at V and 2 bases at J, with 10 bases in the middle. The CDR3 protein is CSARSDGNTGELFF. Written as DNA, the CDR3 is TGCAGTGCTAGGTCGGACGGAAACACCGGGGAGCTGTTTTTT.

This sequence joins TRBV12-3 or TRBV12-4 and TRBJ2-7, with 7 bases aligning to TRBD2. The CDR3 spans 16 residues. After removal of 4 bases from V and 7 bases from J, the junction contained 16 bases not matched to a gene. The CDR3 sequence: CASSYLAGAGLGEQYF. CDR3 DNA sequence: TGTGCCAGCAGTTATCTGGCGGGAGCGGGTTTAGGGGAGCAGTACTTC.

The sample holds a few counts of this clonotype. The chain carries TRBV5-1 and TRBJ1-2; D unresolved. The CDR3 covers 15 residues. Germline CDR1 and CDR2: SGHRS and YFSETQ. The V end lost 6 bases, the J end lost 5 bases, and 20 bases lay between the germline ends. The CDR3 here is CASNPTGPSAYGYTF. The CDR3 region has the DNA TGCGCCAGCAATCCCACCGGTCCTTCAGCGTATGGCTACACCTTC. The whole variable domain, filled in from reference TRBV5-1 and TRBJ1-2, reads KAGVTQTPRYLIKTRGQQVTLSCSPISGHRSVSWYQQTPGQGLQFLFEYFSETQRNKGNFPGRFSGRQFSNSRSEMNVSTLELGDSALYLCASNPTGPSAYGYTFGSGTRLTVV.

This clonotype was observed many times. The chain has TRBV20-1 and TRBJ2-3; 9 nucleotides line up with TRBD2. V lost 3 bases, J lost 2 bases, and 6 bases stayed unmatched. This CDR3 region has 15 residues. Looked up from germline, CDR1 is DFQATT and CDR2 is SNEGSKA (reference sequence). Written as DNA, the CDR3 is TGCAGTGCTAGCCCAGCGGGAGGACCCACAGATACGCAGTATTTT. Protein: CSASPAGGPTDTQYF.

Only a few counts were recorded for this clonotype. This sequence joins TRBV21-1 and TRBJ2-5; the tabulated D call, TRBD1, remains unverified against the DNA. TRBV21-1 is deemed a pseudogene. This CDR3 has 17 amino acids. CDR3 bases: TGTGCCAGCAATACCGGACAGGCGGGGGGCTCCAAAGAGACCCAGTACTTC. The encoded protein is CASNTGQAGGSKETQYF.